This T cell receptor beta chain emerged from a study of control samples from healthy donors and cancer patients. This CDR3 has 15 residues. J lost 3 bases, V lost 6 bases, and 10 bases had no gene match. Per the germline V gene, CDR1 is KGHSH and CDR2 is LQKENI. Clones were read by immunoSEQ multiplex PCR, and TCRdb kept only the in-frame ones, dropping some. The sample yields 150,000 to 200,000 clones, 75% to 95% seen once. This TCR was sampled from a woman aged 35 to 49 in good health. The specimen was blood. The chain couples TRBV18 to TRBJ2-7, with 8 bases identical to TRBD1. DNA of the CDR3: TGTGCCAGCTCGCTGTCCGGGACAGGTAACTACGAGCAGTACTTC. Translation gives CASSLSGTGNYEQYF.